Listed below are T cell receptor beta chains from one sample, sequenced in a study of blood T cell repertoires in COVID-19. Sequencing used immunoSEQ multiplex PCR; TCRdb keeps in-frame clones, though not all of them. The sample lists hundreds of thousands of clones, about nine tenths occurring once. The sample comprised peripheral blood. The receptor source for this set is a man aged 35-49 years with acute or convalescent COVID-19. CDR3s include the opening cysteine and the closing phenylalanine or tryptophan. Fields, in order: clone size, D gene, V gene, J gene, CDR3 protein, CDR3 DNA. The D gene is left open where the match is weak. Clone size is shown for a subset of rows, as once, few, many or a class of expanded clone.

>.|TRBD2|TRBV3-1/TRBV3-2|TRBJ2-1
CASSQVLAGTNEQFF
TGTGCCAGCAGCCAAGTTTTAGCGGGGACCAATGAGCAGTTCTTC
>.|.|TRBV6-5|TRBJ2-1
CASSYWGLDNEQFF
TGTGCCAGCAGTTACTGGGGACTTGACAATGAGCAGTTCTTC
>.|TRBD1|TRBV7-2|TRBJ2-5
CASSNQGARHETQYF
TGTGCCAGCAGCAACCAGGGGGCGAGGCACGAGACCCAGTACTTC
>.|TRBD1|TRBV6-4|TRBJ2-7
CASSDPDRADNEQYF
TGTGCCAGCAGTGACCCGGACAGGGCGGACAACGAGCAGTACTTC
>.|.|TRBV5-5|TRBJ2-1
CASSLEGPSYNEQFF
TGTGCCAGCAGCTTGGAGGGGCCGTCCTACAATGAGCAGTTCTTC
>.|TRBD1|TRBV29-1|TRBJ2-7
CSVEGDRGLREQYF
TGCAGCGTTGAGGGGGACAGGGGACTACGGGAGCAGTACTTC
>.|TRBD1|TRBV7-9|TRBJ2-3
CASSAGQGTDTQYF
TGTGCCAGCAGCGCGGGACAGGGGACAGATACGCAGTATTTT
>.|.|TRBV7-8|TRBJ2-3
CASSRAPAGTDTQYF
TGTGCCAGCAGCCGAGCCCCGGCGGGCACAGATACGCAGTATTTT
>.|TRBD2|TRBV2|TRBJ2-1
CASSERLAGNEQFF
TGTGCCAGCAGTGAGCGACTAGCGGGCAATGAGCAGTTCTTC
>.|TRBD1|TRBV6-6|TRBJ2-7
CASTSATGGYEQYF
TGTGCCAGCACCTCCGCCACAGGGGGCTACGAGCAGTACTTC
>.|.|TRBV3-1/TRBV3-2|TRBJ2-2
CASSQEWQGSTGELFF
TGTGCCAGCAGCCAAGAGTGGCAGGGGTCCACCGGGGAGCTGTTTTTT
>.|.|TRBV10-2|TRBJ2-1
CASEGGSSYNEQFF
TGCGCCAGTGAGGGGGGGAGCTCCTACAATGAGCAGTTCTTC
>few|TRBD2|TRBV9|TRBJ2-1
CASSVGLAGGVYNEQFF
TGTGCCAGCAGCGTGGGACTAGCGGGAGGGGTGTACAATGAGCAGTTCTTC
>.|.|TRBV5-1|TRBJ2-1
CASTDTNYNEQFF
TGCGCCAGCACCGACACGAACTACAATGAGCAGTTCTTC
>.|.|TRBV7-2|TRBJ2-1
CASSPTVYNEQFF
TGTGCCAGCAGCCCTACTGTCTACAATGAGCAGTTCTTC
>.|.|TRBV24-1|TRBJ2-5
CATSDPTFAETQYF
TGTGCCACCAGTGACCCGACTTTCGCCGAGACCCAGTACTTC
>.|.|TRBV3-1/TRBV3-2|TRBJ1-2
CASSQGAGRGTGYTF
TGTGCCAGCAGCCAAGGGGCGGGGAGGGGGACTGGCTACACCTTC